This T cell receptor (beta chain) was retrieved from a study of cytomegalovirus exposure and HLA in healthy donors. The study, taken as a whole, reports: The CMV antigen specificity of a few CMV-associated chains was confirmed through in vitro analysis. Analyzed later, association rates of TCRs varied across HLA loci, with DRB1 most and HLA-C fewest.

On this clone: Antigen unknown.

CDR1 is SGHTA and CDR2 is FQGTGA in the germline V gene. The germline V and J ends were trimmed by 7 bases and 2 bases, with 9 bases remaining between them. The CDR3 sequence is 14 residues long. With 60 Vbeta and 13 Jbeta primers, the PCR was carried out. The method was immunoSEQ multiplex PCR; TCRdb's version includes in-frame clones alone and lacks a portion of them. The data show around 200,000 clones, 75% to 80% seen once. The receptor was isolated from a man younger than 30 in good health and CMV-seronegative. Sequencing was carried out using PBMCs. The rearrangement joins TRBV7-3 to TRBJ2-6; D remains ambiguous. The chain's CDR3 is CASTLSTGANVLTF. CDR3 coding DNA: TGTGCCAGCACTCTTAGTACTGGGGCCAACGTCCTGACTTTC.